This T cell receptor beta chain was profiled in a study of response to subunit inactivated influenza vaccine (dated 2018 in TCRdb). Turning to the overall study: The study used deep quantitative T cell receptor repertoire profiling to track responses to a trivalent subunit inactivated influenza vaccine. What the research found in general, with its limitations: The authors proposed that each seasonal influenza vaccination may bring in only a limited number of new T cells.

V is cut back by 5 bases and J by 6 bases, with 12 bases in the junction unmatched. The CDR3, cysteine through phenylalanine, is 15 amino acids long. Only the CDR3 DNA stays, 45 bases, in frame from base 1. Receptors were amplified or captured by RT-PCR. The sample was run on an Illumina HiSeq 2500. The public sequencing data were trimmed at Q25 with fastp and processed into clonotypes with MiXCR by TCRdb, which kept only in-frame beta chains. Duplicate CDR3 protein sequences are folded into a single record with the most common DNA and genes. A total of hundreds of thousands of distinct CDR3 sequences appear in this sample, over 11% of them only once. The top ten constitute 5.5% to 7% of the sample. This clonotype came up a few times. Its antigen remains unidentified. No much larger clone exists at a distance of one base, and base qualities are not known.

The sequence joins TRBV12-3 or TRBV12-4 to TRBJ2-7; TRBD1 lines up with 8 middle nucleotides. The specimen was PBMCs from blood, collected roughly 2 weeks before vaccination. This receptor was obtained from a man aged 45-65 years who received an inactivated influenza vaccine. Donor details come from another sample of the same person, matched by shared clones. The DNA reads TGTGCCAGCAGTCCCCGGACAGGGTCTCCTGTCGAGCAGTACTTC. Protein translation: CASSPRTGSPVEQYF.